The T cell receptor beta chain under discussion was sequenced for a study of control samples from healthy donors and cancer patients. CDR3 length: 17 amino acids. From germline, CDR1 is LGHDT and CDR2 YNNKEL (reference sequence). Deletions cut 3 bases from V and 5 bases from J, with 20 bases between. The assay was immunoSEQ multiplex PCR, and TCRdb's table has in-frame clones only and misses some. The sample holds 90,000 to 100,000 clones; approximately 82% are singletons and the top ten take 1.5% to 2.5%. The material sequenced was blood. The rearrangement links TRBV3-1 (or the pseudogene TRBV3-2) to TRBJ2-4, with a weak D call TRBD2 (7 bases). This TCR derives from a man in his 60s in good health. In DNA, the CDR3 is TGTGCCAGCAGCCATCTCTCTCGCGGGGGCAATGAAAACATTCAGTACTTC. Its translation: CASSHLSRGGNENIQYF.